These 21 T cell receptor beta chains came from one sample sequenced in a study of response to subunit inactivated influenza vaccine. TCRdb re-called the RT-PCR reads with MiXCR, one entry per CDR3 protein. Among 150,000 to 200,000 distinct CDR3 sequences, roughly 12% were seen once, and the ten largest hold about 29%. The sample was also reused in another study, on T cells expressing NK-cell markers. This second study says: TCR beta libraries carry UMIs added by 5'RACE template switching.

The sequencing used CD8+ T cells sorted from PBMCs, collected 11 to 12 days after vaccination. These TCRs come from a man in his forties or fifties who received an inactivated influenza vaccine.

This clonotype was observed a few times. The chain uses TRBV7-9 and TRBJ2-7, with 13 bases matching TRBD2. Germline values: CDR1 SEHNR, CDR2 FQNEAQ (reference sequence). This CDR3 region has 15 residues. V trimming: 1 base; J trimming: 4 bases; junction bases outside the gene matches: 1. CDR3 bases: TGTGCCAGCAGCTTAGTGACTAGCGGGGGGTACGAGCAGTACTTC. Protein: CASSLVTSGGYEQYF.

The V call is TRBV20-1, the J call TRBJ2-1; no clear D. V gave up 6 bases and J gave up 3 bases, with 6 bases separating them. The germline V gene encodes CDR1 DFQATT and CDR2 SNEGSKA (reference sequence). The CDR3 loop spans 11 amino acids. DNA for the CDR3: TGCAGTGCCCCGGACTACAATGAGCAGTTCTTC. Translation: CSAPDYNEQFF.

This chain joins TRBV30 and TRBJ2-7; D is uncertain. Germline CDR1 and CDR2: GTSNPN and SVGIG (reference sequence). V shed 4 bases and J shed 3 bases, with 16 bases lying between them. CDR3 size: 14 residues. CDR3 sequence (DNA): TGTGCCTGGACCCCTACCGCATCGGACTACGAGCAGTACTTC. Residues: CAWTPTASDYEQYF. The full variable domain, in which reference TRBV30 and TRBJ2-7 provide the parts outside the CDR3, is SQTIHQWPATLVQPVGSPLSLECTVEGTSNPNLYWYRQAAGRGLQLLFYSVGIGQISSEVPQNLSASRPQDRQFILSSKKLLLSDSGFYLCAWTPTASDYEQYFGPGTRLTVT.

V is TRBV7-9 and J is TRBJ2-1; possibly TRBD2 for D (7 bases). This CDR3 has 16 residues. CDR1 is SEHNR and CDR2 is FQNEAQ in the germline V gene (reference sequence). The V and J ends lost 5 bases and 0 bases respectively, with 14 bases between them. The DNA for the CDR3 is TGTGCCAGCAGCGCCCGCGGGGGCCTCTCCTACAATGAGCAGTTCTTC. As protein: CASSARGGLSYNEQFF.

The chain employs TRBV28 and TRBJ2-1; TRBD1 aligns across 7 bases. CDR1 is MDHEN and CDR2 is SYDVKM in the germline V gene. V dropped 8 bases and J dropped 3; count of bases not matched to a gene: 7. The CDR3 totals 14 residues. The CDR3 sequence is CASGLRTGYNEQFF. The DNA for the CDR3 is TGTGCCAGCGGGCTAAGGACAGGCTACAATGAGCAGTTCTTC.

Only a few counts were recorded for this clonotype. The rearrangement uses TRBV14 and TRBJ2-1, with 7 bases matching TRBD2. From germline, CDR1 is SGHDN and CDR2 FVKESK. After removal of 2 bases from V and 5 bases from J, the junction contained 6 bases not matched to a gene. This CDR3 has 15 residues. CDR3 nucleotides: TGTGCCAGCAGCCAAACTCTAGCGGTAAACAATGAGCAGTTCTTC. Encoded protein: CASSQTLAVNNEQFF.

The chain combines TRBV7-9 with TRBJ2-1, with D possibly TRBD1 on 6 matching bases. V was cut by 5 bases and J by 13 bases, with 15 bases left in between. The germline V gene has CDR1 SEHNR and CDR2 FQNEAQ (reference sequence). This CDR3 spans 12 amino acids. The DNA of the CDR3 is TGTGCCAGCAGCCCAGACAGGCTACTACAGTTCTTC. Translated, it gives CASSPDRLLQFF.

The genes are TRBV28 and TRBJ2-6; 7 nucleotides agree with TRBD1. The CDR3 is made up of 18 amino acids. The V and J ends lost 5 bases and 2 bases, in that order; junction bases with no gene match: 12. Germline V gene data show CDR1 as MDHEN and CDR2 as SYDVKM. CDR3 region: CASSTPLYTGAGANVLTF. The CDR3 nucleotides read TGTGCCAGCAGTACCCCGCTCTACACAGGGGCTGGGGCCAACGTCCTGACTTTC.

CDR3 amino acids: CASIRTLNTGELFF. CDR3 bases: TGTGCCAGCATACGTACGCTGAACACCGGGGAGCTGTTTTTT. V gene TRBV6-1 combines with J gene TRBJ2-2; D unresolved. Germline assignment: CDR1 MNHNS and CDR2 SASEGT. Trimming took off 7 bases at V and 1 base at J, with 10 bases between the two ends. The CDR3 is 14 residues long.

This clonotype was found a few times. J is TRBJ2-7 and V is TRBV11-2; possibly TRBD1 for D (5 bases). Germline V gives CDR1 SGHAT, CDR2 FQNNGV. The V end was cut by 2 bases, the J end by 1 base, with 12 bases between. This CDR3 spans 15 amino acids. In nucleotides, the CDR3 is TGTGCCAGCAGCTTAATAAGGGGCCCTTCCTACGAGCAGTACTTC. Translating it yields CASSLIRGPSYEQYF.

CDR3 nucleotide sequence: TGTGCCAGCAGTGACGTGACTAGCGGGATTATCTCCTACAATGAGCAGTTCTTC. Protein: CASSDVTSGIISYNEQFF. The chain is built from TRBV2 and TRBJ2-1; 11 bases align to TRBD2. Unmatched junction bases numbered 7, after V lost 3 bases and J lost 0 bases. This CDR3 has 18 amino acids. Germline loops: CDR1 SNHLY, CDR2 FYNNEI.

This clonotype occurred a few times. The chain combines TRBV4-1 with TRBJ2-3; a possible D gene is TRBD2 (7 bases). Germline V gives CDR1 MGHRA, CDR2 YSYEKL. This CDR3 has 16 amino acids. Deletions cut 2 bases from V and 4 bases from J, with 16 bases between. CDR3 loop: CASSQRAGAPADTQYF. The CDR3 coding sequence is TGCGCCAGCAGCCAACGGGCGGGGGCGCCGGCAGATACGCAGTATTTT.

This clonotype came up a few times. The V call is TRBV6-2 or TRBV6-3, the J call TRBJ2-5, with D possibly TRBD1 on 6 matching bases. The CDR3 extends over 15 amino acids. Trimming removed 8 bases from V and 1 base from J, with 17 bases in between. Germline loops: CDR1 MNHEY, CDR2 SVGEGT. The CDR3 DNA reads TGTGCCAGCCTAACAGGGACCCCTACCCAAGAGACCCAGTACTTC. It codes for CASLTGTPTQETQYF.

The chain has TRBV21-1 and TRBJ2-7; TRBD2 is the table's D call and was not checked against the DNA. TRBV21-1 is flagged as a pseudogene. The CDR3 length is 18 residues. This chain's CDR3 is CASSNRVADSVPSYEQYF. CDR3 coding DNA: TGTGCCAGCAGCAACCGAGTAGCGGATTCCGTCCCCTCCTACGAGCAGTACTTC.

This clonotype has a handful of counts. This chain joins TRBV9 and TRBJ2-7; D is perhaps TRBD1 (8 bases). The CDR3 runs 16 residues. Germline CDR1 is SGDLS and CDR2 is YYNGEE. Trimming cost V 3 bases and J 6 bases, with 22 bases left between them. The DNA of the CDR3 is TGTGCCAGCAGCGCTCACCCGACAGGGGTAGCGGGCGAGCAGTACTTC. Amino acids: CASSAHPTGVAGEQYF.

The CDR3 region has the DNA TGTGCCAGCAGCTTGACCAGCGGGGGGCCCGGTAACATTCAGTACTTC. It codes for CASSLTSGGPGNIQYF. This chain uses TRBV7-8 with TRBJ2-4, with 9 bases fitting TRBD2. Germline loops: CDR1 SGHVS, CDR2 FQNEAQ. The CDR3 is made up of 16 amino acids. J was trimmed by 7 bases and V by 3 bases; bases with no gene match: 10.

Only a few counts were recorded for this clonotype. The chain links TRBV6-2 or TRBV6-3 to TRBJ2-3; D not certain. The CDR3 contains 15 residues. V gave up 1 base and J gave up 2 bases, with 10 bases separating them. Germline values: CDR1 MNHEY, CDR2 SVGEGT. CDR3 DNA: TGTGCCAGCAGTTACTTACCGACCGTCACAGATACGCAGTATTTT. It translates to CASSYLPTVTDTQYF.

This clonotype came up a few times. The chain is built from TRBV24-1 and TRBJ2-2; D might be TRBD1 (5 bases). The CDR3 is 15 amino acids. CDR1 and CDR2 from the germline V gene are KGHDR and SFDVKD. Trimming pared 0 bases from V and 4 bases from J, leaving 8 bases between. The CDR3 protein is CATSDLGAVTGELFF. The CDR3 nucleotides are TGTGCCACCAGTGATTTGGGGGCGGTCACCGGGGAGCTGTTTTTT.

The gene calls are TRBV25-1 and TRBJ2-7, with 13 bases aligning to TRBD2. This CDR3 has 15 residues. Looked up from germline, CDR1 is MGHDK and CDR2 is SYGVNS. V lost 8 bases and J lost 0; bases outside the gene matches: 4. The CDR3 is CASLGTSGNSYEQYF. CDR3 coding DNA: TGTGCCAGCCTAGGGACTAGCGGGAACTCCTACGAGCAGTACTTC.

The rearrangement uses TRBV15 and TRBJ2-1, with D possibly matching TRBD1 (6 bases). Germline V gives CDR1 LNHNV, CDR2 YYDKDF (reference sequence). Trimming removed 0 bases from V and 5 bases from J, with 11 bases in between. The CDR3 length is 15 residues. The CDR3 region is CATSRDRTANNEQFF. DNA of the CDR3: TGTGCCACCAGCAGAGATAGGACAGCCAACAATGAGCAGTTCTTC.

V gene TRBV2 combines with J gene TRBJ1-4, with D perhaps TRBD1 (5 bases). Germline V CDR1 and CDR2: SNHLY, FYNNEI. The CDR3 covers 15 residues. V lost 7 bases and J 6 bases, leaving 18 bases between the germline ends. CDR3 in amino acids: CASTRPPQGDEKLFF. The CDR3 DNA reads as TGTGCCAGCACCCGACCCCCCCAGGGCGATGAAAAACTGTTTTTT.